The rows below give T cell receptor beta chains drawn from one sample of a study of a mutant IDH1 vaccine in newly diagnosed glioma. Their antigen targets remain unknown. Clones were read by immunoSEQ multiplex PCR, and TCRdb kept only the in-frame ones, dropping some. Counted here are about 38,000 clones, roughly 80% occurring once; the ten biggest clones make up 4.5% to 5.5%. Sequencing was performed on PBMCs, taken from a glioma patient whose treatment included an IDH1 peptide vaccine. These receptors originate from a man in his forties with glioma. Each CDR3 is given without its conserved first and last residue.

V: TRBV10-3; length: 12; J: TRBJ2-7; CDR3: AITDRDRVGEQY
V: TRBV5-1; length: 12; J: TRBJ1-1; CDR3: ASSPRRENTEAF
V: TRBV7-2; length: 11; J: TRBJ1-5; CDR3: ASSLDRDQPQH
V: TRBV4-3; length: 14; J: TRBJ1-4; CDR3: ASSRAFRATNEKLF
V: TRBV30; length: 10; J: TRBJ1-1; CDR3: AWSVTVGEAF
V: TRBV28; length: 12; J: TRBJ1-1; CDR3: ASTQRTADAEAF
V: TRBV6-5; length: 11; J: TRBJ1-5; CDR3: ASSYLGGQPQH
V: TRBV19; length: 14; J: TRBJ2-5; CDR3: ATKERTGRLQETQY
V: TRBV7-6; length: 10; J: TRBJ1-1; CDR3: ASSLAITEAF
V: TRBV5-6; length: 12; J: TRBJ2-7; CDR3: ASSLGLAGVEQY
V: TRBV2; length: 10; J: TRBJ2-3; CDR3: ASNPSESTQY